This TCR beta chain was obtained from a study of blood T cell repertoires in COVID-19 (dated by TCRdb to about 2020). Regarding the complete study: The collaborator samples originated in the United States, Italy and Spain and spanned the acute and convalescent phases of COVID-19. The samples were drawn from the first 160 participants of the ongoing ImmuneRACE study and from 950 to 1,500 subjects provided by 6 global collaborators. The dataset comprised deeply sampled blood TCRbeta repertoires from subjects exposed to, actively infected with, or recovered from COVID-19. The prospective study material was composed of cDNA or gDNA derived from T cells, B-cell-depleted T cells, or PBMCs. HLA class I and class II types, where available, came from metadata supplied by the sample provider rather than from assay-based typing. The repertoires were released in a freely available public database intended as a resource for research on the immune response to SARS-CoV-2. A de-identified subject ID, COVID-19 status, age in years and sex were almost always included in the sample metadata. Study-wide conclusions, independent of this receptor: How much clinical and demographic metadata was included differed by source and by participant, and the metadata was provided uncurated.

Spanning cysteine to phenylalanine, the CDR3 consists of 15 amino acids. The CDR3 DNA has 45 bases and is translated from base 1. Trimming takes 5 bases off V and 5 bases off J; junction bases not matched to a gene: 10. CDR1 and CDR2 are read off the germline V gene as MNHEY and SVGEGT. Turning to this clone: Its target antigen remains unknown. No much larger clone is present one base from it, and per-base qualities are unavailable.

At one collaborating source in Seattle, patients were enrolled during active infection and were followed longitudinally through the course of disease. Each collaborating institution followed its own protocols to collect whole blood in K2EDTA tubes. For TCRbeta analysis, collaborator samples were shipped as frozen whole blood, as isolated PBMCs, or as DNA extracted from either sample type. TCRbeta CDR3 regions were amplified from genomic DNA by means of the immunoSEQ Assay, a bias-controlled multiplex PCR. The paper's processing steps were these. The number of nucleated cells in each sample was estimated from the amplification of reference gene primers within the assay. Sequence reads were collapsed and filtered to measure the absolute abundance of every unique TCRbeta CDR3 rearrangement. Productive Simpson clonality was computed per sample as the square root of Simpson's diversity index over productive rearrangements. In its TCRdb copy, this immuneACCESS table keeps in-frame sequences only and misses some clones. Where compared with another copy, unresolved V genes explain less than half of these, and the others have no known cause. The DNA gave D and trimming, while V, J and clone size come from that table. This sample lists more than 150,000 clones; more than 75% were detected once. 0.58% of the sample goes to the ten largest clones.

The V gene is TRBV6-2 or TRBV6-3 and the J gene is TRBJ1-2; 8 of the junction bases match TRBD1. The TCR sequence derives from a man in his 60s with COVID-19, enrolled during active disease. Sequencing was performed on peripheral blood. The DNA reads as follows: TGTGCCAGCAGTCGGAACAGGGGGAGGTGGTATGGCTACACCTTC. This sequence encodes CASSRNRGRWYGYTF.